The 10 T cell receptor beta chains in this list originate from one sample, sequenced in a study of control samples from healthy donors and cancer patients (dated by TCRdb to 2020 to 2021). Libraries were built with the immunoSEQ multiplex PCR assay. The immuneACCESS repertoire file appears here via TCRdb, limited to in-frame rearrangements. These files lack a portion of the clones; in checked studies, under half of the deficit traces to unresolved V genes, and the cause of the others is not known. For this sample the table gives about 120,000 clones, of which 88% were detected only once. The top ten constitute around 2.5% of the sample. Input material: blood. The origin of the receptors is a woman in her 70s in good health.

The chain joins TRBV7-2 to TRBJ1-5; the D is unclear. There are 15 residues in the CDR3. The V gene lost 2 bases and the J gene lost 7 bases, with 15 bases spanning the gap. Germline values: CDR1 SGHTA, CDR2 FQGNSA. In DNA, the CDR3 is TGTGCCAGCAGCTTAAACGGGGAGTCAAACCAGCCCCAGCATTTT. Translated: CASSLNGESNQPQHF.

The V and J genes are TRBV29-1 and TRBJ1-1; D unclear. The germline gives CDR1 SQVTM, CDR2 ANQGSEA. The CDR3 totals 15 residues. The V end was cut by 0 bases, the J end by 0 bases, with 11 bases between. For the CDR3, the DNA is TGCAGCGTTGAAGAGTCCGGAGAATTGAACACTGAAGCTTTCTTT. Amino acids: CSVEESGELNTEAFF. The variable domain in full, with the rest retrieved from reference TRBV29-1 and TRBJ1-1, is SAVISQKPSRDICQRGTSLTIQCQVDSQVTMMFWYRQQPGQSLTLIATANQGSEATYESGFVIDKFPISRPNLTFSTLTVSNMSPEDSSIYLCSVEESGELNTEAFFGQGTRLTVV.

The genes are TRBV5-1 and TRBJ2-7; no definite D call. This CDR3 has 13 amino acids. Trimming shortened V by 1 base and J by 4 bases, and 9 bases separated the two germline ends. Per the germline V gene, CDR1 is SGHRS and CDR2 is YFSETQ. The chain's CDR3 is CASSLPDGYEQYF. As DNA, the CDR3 is TGCGCCAGCAGCTTGCCGGACGGTTACGAGCAGTACTTC.

This clone was detected a few times. The rearrangement joins TRBV7-6 to TRBJ2-2, with 12 bases fitting TRBD2. J lost 4 bases, V lost 5 bases, and 2 bases had no gene match. The germline V gene has CDR1 SGHVS and CDR2 FNYEAQ. The CDR3 loop spans 15 amino acids. The CDR3 loop is CASSQTSGGTGELFF. CDR3 DNA: TGTGCCAGCAGCCAGACTAGCGGGGGCACCGGGGAGCTGTTTTTT.

The chain links TRBV7-8 to TRBJ2-7; 12 bases map to TRBD2. CDR3 length equals 15 residues. V lost 7 bases, J lost 9 bases, and 13 bases stayed unmatched. In germline, CDR1 is SGHVS, CDR2 FQNEAQ. The CDR3 DNA sequence: TGTGCCAGCACGACTAGCGGGGGCCGGCCTGTCGGGCAGTACTTC. This gives the protein CASTTSGGRPVGQYF.

This rearrangement joins TRBV9 to TRBJ2-5, with 11 bases aligning to TRBD1. CDR1 is SGDLS and CDR2 is YYNGEE in the germline V gene. CDR3 length: 15 residues. V shed 4 bases and J 4 bases; nucleotides not matched to a gene: 6. CDR3: CASSPRDRGRETQYF. The CDR3 nucleotides read TGTGCCAGCAGCCCACGGGACAGGGGGAGAGAGACCCAGTACTTC.

V is TRBV10-2 and J is TRBJ2-7, with D uncertain. V gave up 7 bases and J gave up 1 base, with 14 bases separating them. This CDR3 has 14 residues. Per the germline V gene, CDR1 is WSHSY and CDR2 is SAAADI. For the CDR3, the DNA is TGCGCCAGCACCCCACCGGACCTGTCCTACGAGCAGTACTTC. Amino acid sequence: CASTPPDLSYEQYF.

The chain employs TRBV19 and TRBJ2-3; D is perhaps TRBD1 or TRBD2 (6 bases each). Per the germline V gene, CDR1 is LNHDA and CDR2 is SQIVND (reference sequence). CDR3 size: 15 residues. V lost 2 bases and J lost 2, with 11 bases in between. CDR3 residues: CASSITGAFTDTQYF. The CDR3 DNA follows: TGTGCCAGTAGTATAACGGGGGCGTTCACAGATACGCAGTATTTT.

The J gene is TRBJ1-6, the V gene TRBV5-1, with D possibly matching TRBD1 (6 bases). CDR1 and CDR2 from the germline V gene are SGHRS and YFSETQ. V shed 4 bases and J shed 9 bases, with 20 bases lying between them. This CDR3 is built from 16 residues. The CDR3 DNA reads as TGCGCCAGCAGCCTACCCTGGGACACAGAAGGTTCACCCCTCCACTTT. Its protein is CASSLPWDTEGSPLHF.

This rearrangement joins TRBV9 to TRBJ2-5; TRBD2 aligns across 10 bases. CDR1 and CDR2 (germline): SGDLS, YYNGEE. The trim removed 10 bases at V and 3 bases at J, leaving 6 bases unmatched. The CDR3 sequence is 13 residues long. The CDR3 here is CASGLAGEETQYF. In DNA form, the CDR3 reads TGTGCCTCGGGGCTAGCGGGGGAAGAGACCCAGTACTTC.